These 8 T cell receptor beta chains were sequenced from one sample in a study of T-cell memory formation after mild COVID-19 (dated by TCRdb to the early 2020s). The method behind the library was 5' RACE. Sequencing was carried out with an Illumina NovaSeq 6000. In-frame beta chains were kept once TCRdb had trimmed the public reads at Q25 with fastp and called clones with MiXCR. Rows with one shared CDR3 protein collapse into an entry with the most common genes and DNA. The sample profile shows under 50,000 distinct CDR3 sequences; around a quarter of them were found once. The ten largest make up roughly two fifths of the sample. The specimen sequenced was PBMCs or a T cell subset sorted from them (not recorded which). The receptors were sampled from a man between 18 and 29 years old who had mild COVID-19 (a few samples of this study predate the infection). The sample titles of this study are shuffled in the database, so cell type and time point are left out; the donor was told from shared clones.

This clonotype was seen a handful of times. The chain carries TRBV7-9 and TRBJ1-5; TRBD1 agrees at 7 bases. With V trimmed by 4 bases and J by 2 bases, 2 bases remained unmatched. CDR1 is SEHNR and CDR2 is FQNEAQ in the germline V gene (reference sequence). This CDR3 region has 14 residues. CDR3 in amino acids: CASSSGGGNQPQHF. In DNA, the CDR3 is TGTGCCAGCAGCTCAGGGGGAGGCAATCAGCCCCAGCATTTT. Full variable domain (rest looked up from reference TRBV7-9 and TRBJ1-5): DTGVSQNPRHKITKRGQNVTFRCDPISEHNRLYWYRQTLGQGPEFLTYFQNEAQLEKSRLLSDRFSAERPKGSFSTLEIQRTEQGDSAMYLCASSSGGGNQPQHFGDGTRLSIL.

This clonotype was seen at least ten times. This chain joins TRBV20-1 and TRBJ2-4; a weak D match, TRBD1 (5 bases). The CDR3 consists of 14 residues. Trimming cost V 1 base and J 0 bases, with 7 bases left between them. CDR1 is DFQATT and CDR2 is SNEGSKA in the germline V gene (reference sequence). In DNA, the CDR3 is TGCAGTGCTAGAGCTCAGGGAGCCAAAAACATTCAGTACTTC. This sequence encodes CSARAQGAKNIQYF.

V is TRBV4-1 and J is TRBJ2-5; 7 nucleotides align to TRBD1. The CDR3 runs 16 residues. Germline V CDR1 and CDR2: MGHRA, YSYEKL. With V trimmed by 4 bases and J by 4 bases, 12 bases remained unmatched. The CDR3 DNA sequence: TGCGCCAGCAGCCCGCCAGCCGGGACAGCGGCAGAGACCCAGTACTTC. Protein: CASSPPAGTAAETQYF.

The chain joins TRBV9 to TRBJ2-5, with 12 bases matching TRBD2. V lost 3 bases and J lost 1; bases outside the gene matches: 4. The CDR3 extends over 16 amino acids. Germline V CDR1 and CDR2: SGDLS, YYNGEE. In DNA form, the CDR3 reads TGTGCCAGCAGCGAACTAGCGGGGGGTCCCCAAGAGACCCAGTACTTC. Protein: CASSELAGGPQETQYF.

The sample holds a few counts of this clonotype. In DNA, the CDR3 is TGTGCCACCAGTGACCCCCTCGAGGATGAGCAGTTCTTC. This codes for CATSDPLEDEQFF. The V call is TRBV24-1, the J call TRBJ2-1; D gene uncertain. CDR3 length: 13 amino acids. V gave up 4 bases and J gave up 8 bases, with 11 bases separating them. Germline values: CDR1 KGHDR, CDR2 SFDVKD.

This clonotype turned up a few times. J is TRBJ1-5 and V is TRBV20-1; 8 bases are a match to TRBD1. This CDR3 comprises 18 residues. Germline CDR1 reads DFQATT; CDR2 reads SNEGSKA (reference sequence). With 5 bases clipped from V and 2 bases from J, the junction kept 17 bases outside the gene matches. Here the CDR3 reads CSAQTGDVVRGGNQPQHF. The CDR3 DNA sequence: TGCAGTGCTCAGACAGGGGACGTAGTAAGGGGTGGCAATCAGCCCCAGCATTTT.

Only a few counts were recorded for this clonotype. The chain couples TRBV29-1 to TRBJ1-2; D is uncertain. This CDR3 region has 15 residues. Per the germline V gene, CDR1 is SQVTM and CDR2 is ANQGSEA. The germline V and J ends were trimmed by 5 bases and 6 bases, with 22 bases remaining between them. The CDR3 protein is CSVYEEGRYLDGYTF. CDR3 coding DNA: TGCAGCGTTTACGAGGAAGGGAGGTATTTGGATGGCTACACCTTC.

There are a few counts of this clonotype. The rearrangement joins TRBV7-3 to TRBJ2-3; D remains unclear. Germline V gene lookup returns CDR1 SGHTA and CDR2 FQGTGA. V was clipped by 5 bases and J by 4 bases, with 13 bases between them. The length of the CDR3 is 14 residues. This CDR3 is CASSNLGHPDTQYF. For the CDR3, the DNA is TGTGCCAGCAGCAACCTAGGGCATCCAGATACGCAGTATTTT.